One and the same sample provided the 12 T cell receptor beta chains below, sequenced in a study of blood T cell repertoires in COVID-19. Method: immunoSEQ multiplex PCR; TCRdb's copy keeps in-frame clones and lacks some. The repertoire holds 59,000 or so clones, with roughly 78% as singletons. Sample: peripheral blood. These receptors originate from a man in his sixties with acute or convalescent COVID-19.

This chain links TRBV4-2 with TRBJ2-7; D is ambiguous. Germline values: CDR1 LGHNA, CDR2 YNFKEQ. CDR3 length: 14 residues. V dropped 4 bases and J dropped 3 bases, with 13 bases sitting between them. CDR3 protein: CASSPADFLYEQYF. In DNA form, the CDR3 reads TGTGCCAGCAGCCCCGCAGACTTCCTCTACGAGCAGTACTTC.

V is TRBV19 and J is TRBJ2-1; 9 bases fit TRBD2. The J segment lost 2 bases and the V segment lost 5 bases, leaving 7 bases of the junction unmatched. The CDR3 is made up of 16 amino acids. The germline V gene has CDR1 LNHDA and CDR2 SQIVND (reference sequence). For the CDR3, the DNA is TGTGCCAGTAGTTCTCTTAGCGGGGGAGCCTACAATGAGCAGTTCTTC. Protein: CASSSLSGGAYNEQFF.

The gene calls are TRBV5-4 and TRBJ2-2; TRBD2 matches 13 bases. CDR1 and CDR2 (germline): SGHNT, YYREEE (reference sequence). This CDR3 comprises 16 residues. V shed 2 bases, J shed 4 bases, and the junction held 2 bases outside the gene matches. The chain's CDR3 is CASSFGLAGVTGELFF. The CDR3 region has the DNA TGTGCCAGCAGCTTCGGACTAGCGGGAGTCACCGGGGAGCTGTTTTTT.

V gene TRBV30 combines with J gene TRBJ2-3; 14 bases align to TRBD2. The CDR3 sequence is 17 residues long. Germline V CDR1 and CDR2: GTSNPN, SVGIG (reference sequence). V trimming: 5 bases; J trimming: 4 bases; junction bases outside the gene matches: 11. CDR3 nucleotides: TGTGCCTGGCTTAAAGGGACTAGCGGGAGACGATCAGATACGCAGTATTTT. It is translated as CAWLKGTSGRRSDTQYF.

CDR3 sequence (DNA): TGCGCCAGCAGCGCTCCGGGACTAGCGGGAGGGGAGCAGTTCTTC. Translated: CASSAPGLAGGEQFF. This chain uses TRBV5-1 with TRBJ2-1, with 16 bases identical to TRBD2. This CDR3 spans 15 amino acids. J gave up 10 bases and V 4 bases, and 5 bases lay outside the gene matches. Germline V gives CDR1 SGHRS, CDR2 YFSETQ.

The chain links TRBV20-1 to TRBJ2-1; no clear D. This CDR3 comprises 13 residues. V lost 3 bases and J lost 7, with 13 bases in between. Germline CDR1 is DFQATT and CDR2 is SNEGSKA (reference sequence). CDR3 amino acids: CSASNGHYNEQFF. CDR3 coding DNA: TGCAGTGCTAGTAACGGTCATTATAATGAGCAGTTCTTC.

This chain joins TRBV18 and TRBJ1-2; 8 bases map to TRBD1. The CDR3 contains 12 residues. V shed 5 bases and J 6 bases; nucleotides not matched to a gene: 2. The germline V gene encodes CDR1 KGHSH and CDR2 LQKENI. CDR3: CASSSTGDGYTF. CDR3 bases: TGTGCCAGCTCATCGACAGGGGATGGCTACACCTTC. Together with reference TRBV18 and TRBJ1-2, the CDR3 gives the full variable domain: NAGVMQNPRHLVRRRGQEARLRCSPMKGHSHVYWYRQLPEEGLKFMVYLQKENIIDESGMPKERFSAEFPKEGPSILRIQQVVRGDSAAYFCASSSTGDGYTFGSGTRLTVV.

This clone was seen only once. J is TRBJ2-3 and V is TRBV2; no reliable D call. Trimming removed 5 bases from V and 0 bases from J, with 3 bases in between. From germline, CDR1 is SNHLY and CDR2 FYNNEI. The CDR3 has 12 residues. CDR3 bases: TGTGCCAGCAGTATAAGCACAGATACGCAGTATTTT. This encodes CASSISTDTQYF.

This clone has only a few counts. The rearrangement uses TRBV2 and TRBJ2-3; TRBD2 agrees at 11 bases. The germline V gene encodes CDR1 SNHLY and CDR2 FYNNEI. The CDR3 runs to 15 residues. The trim removed 8 bases at V and 5 bases at J, leaving 9 bases unmatched. The CDR3 DNA follows: TGTGCCAGCCGTCTTAGCGGGAGGGCCGGAGATACGCAGTATTTT. Amino acid sequence: CASRLSGRAGDTQYF.

For this clone: The limits of the CDR3 on the DNA are not certain, so only TCRdb's listed CDR3 is given. The chain has TRBV28 and TRBJ1-1; the table calls TRBD1, which could not be checked here. Germline CDR1 reads MDHEN; CDR2 reads SYDVKM. Inclusive of both ends, the CDR3 amounts to 16 amino acids. The CDR3 loop reads CASSSSDRVGNTEAFF.

V usage is TRBV6-5 and J usage is TRBJ1-6; D is perhaps TRBD1 (6 bases). Trimming left V 5 bases short and J 8 bases short, with 16 bases between. Per the germline V gene, CDR1 is MNHEY and CDR2 is SVGAGI. This CDR3 is 15 amino acids long. CDR3 residues: CASSRAGTQDSPLHF. CDR3 bases: TGTGCCAGCAGTCGGGCCGGGACACAAGATTCACCCCTCCACTTT.

CDR3 DNA: TGTGCCAGCATGACCATGTCGCAGGTCTATGGCTACACCTTC. Its protein is CASMTMSQVYGYTF. This chain joins TRBV28 and TRBJ1-2; D is unclear. This CDR3 has 14 residues. V was cut by 7 bases and J by 4 bases, with 16 bases left in between. The germline CDR1 and CDR2 sequences are MDHEN and SYDVKM.